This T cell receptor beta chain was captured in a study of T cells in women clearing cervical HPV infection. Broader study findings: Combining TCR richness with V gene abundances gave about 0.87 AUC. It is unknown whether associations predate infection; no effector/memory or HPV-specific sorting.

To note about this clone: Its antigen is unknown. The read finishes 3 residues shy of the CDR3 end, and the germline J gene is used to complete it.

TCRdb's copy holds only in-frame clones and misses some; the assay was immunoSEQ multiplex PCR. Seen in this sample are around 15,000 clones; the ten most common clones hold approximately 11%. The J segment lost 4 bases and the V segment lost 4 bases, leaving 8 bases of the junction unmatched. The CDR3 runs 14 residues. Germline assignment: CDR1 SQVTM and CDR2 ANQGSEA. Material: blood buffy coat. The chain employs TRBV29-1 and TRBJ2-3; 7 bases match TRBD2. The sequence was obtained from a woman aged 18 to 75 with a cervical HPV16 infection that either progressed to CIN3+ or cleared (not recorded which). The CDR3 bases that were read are TGCAGCGTTGCGTGGGGGGGTTCCTCAGATACG. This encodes CSVAWGGSSDT. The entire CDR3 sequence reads CSVAWGGSSDTQYF.